These T cell receptor beta chains were read from a single sample in a study of cytomegalovirus exposure and HLA in healthy donors. Data came from immunoSEQ multiplex PCR; TCRdb stores just in-frame clones and leaves some out. The sample has some 110,000 clones; approximately 65% are singletons. Sequenced: PBMCs. All receptors come from a man younger than 35 in good health and CMV-seronegative. Each CDR3 is given with its conserved first and last residue. Each record gives: clone size, V gene, J gene, D gene, CDR3 protein, CDR3 DNA. D genes are given only for firm matches. Size is stated for part of the rows, as once, few or many counts, or as a class when the clone is expanded.

clone_size: NA
v_call: TRBV13
j_call: TRBJ1-1
d_call: NA
cdr3_aa: CASSYREKDEAFF
cdr3_nt: TGTGCCAGCAGCTACAGGGAGAAGGATGAAGCTTTCTTT

clone_size: NA
v_call: TRBV19
j_call: TRBJ2-1
d_call: NA
cdr3_aa: CASSPPGGYEQFF
cdr3_nt: TGTGCCAGTAGTCCCCCTGGGGGCTATGAGCAGTTCTTC

clone_size: NA
v_call: TRBV5-1
j_call: TRBJ2-4
d_call: TRBD1
cdr3_aa: CASSLAWDRGLRNIQYF
cdr3_nt: TGCGCCAGCAGCTTGGCTTGGGACAGGGGTTTAAGAAACATTCAGTACTTC

clone_size: NA
v_call: TRBV7-9
j_call: TRBJ2-1
d_call: TRBD2
cdr3_aa: CASSHTSGGANNEQFF
cdr3_nt: TGTGCCAGCAGCCACACTAGCGGGGGGGCTAACAATGAGCAGTTCTTC

clone_size: NA
v_call: TRBV19
j_call: TRBJ1-5
d_call: TRBD1
cdr3_aa: CASSIWLGTGNQPQHF
cdr3_nt: TGTGCCAGTAGTATTTGGCTGGGGACAGGAAATCAGCCCCAGCATTTT

clone_size: NA
v_call: TRBV20-1
j_call: TRBJ2-5
d_call: NA
cdr3_aa: CSAGKPETQYF
cdr3_nt: TGCAGTGCCGGGAAACCAGAGACCCAGTACTTC

clone_size: NA
v_call: TRBV2
j_call: TRBJ2-2
d_call: NA
cdr3_aa: CASSAGSVTGELFF
cdr3_nt: TGTGCCAGCAGTGCAGGTAGTGTCACCGGGGAGCTGTTTTTT

clone_size: few
v_call: TRBV27
j_call: TRBJ2-7
d_call: TRBD1
cdr3_aa: CASSLTGGYEQYF
cdr3_nt: TGTGCCAGCAGTTTAACAGGGGGTTACGAGCAGTACTTC

clone_size: NA
v_call: TRBV11-3
j_call: TRBJ2-5
d_call: NA
cdr3_aa: CASSQLGGETQYF
cdr3_nt: TGTGCCAGCAGCCAACTAGGTGGGGAGACCCAGTACTTC

clone_size: NA
v_call: TRBV27
j_call: TRBJ2-7
d_call: NA
cdr3_aa: CASSFRYFGSFDEQYF
cdr3_nt: TGTGCCAGCAGTTTTCGATACTTTGGGAGTTTCGACGAGCAGTACTTC

clone_size: NA
v_call: TRBV5-6
j_call: TRBJ2-1
d_call: NA
cdr3_aa: CASSLANGGGFF
cdr3_nt: TGTGCCAGCAGCTTGGCCAACGGGGGAGGGTTCTTC

clone_size: NA
v_call: TRBV19
j_call: TRBJ2-7
d_call: NA
cdr3_aa: CASSTTQGLEQYF
cdr3_nt: TGTGCCAGTAGTACAACTCAGGGGCTCGAGCAGTACTTC

clone_size: NA
v_call: TRBV10-2
j_call: TRBJ1-2
d_call: NA
cdr3_aa: CASSGYGGYTF
cdr3_nt: TGCGCCAGCAGTGGCTATGGTGGCTACACCTTC

clone_size: NA
v_call: TRBV11-2
j_call: TRBJ1-1
d_call: NA
cdr3_aa: CASSLRGLAEAFF
cdr3_nt: TGTGCCAGCAGCTTACGGGGTTTAGCTGAAGCTTTCTTT

clone_size: NA
v_call: TRBV7-2
j_call: TRBJ1-3
d_call: NA
cdr3_aa: CASSFGGLGNTIYF
cdr3_nt: TGTGCCAGCAGCTTTGGAGGGCTCGGAAACACCATATATTTT

clone_size: NA
v_call: TRBV6-5
j_call: TRBJ2-7
d_call: TRBD2
cdr3_aa: CARSLSGSQGFHEQYF
cdr3_nt: TGTGCCCGCAGTTTAAGCGGGAGTCAAGGGTTCCACGAGCAGTACTTC

clone_size: NA
v_call: TRBV10-3
j_call: TRBJ2-1
d_call: TRBD1
cdr3_aa: CAISGTGEGDEQFF
cdr3_nt: TGTGCCATCAGTGGGACAGGCGAAGGGGATGAGCAGTTCTTC

clone_size: NA
v_call: TRBV29-1
j_call: TRBJ1-1
d_call: TRBD1
cdr3_aa: CSVNQGGNTEAFF
cdr3_nt: TGCAGCGTTAACCAGGGGGGGAACACTGAAGCTTTCTTT

clone_size: NA
v_call: TRBV21-1
j_call: TRBJ2-7
d_call: NA
cdr3_aa: CASSKARVEDF
cdr3_nt: TGTGCCAGCAGCAAAGCTCGGGTGGAGGACTTC

clone_size: once
v_call: TRBV6-1
j_call: TRBJ1-1
d_call: NA
cdr3_aa: CASRGAIDGNEAFF
cdr3_nt: TGTGCCAGCCGGGGGGCGATCGACGGCAACGAAGCTTTCTTT

clone_size: once
v_call: TRBV7-7
j_call: TRBJ2-5
d_call: TRBD2
cdr3_aa: CASSPISSGGETQYF
cdr3_nt: TGTGCCAGCAGCCCCATTTCGTCGGGAGGAGAGACCCAGTACTTC

clone_size: few
v_call: TRBV6-5
j_call: TRBJ2-7
d_call: NA
cdr3_aa: CASSYSARLSGEQYF
cdr3_nt: TGTGCCAGCAGTTACTCAGCCAGGCTAAGCGGTGAGCAGTACTTC

clone_size: few
v_call: TRBV29-1
j_call: TRBJ2-3
d_call: TRBD2
cdr3_aa: CSVDSGRSTDTQYF
cdr3_nt: TGCAGCGTTGATAGCGGGAGGAGCACAGATACGCAGTATTTT

clone_size: NA
v_call: TRBV7-2
j_call: TRBJ2-1
d_call: TRBD2
cdr3_aa: CASSLGLLAGVGSYNEQFF
cdr3_nt: TGTGCCAGCAGCTTAGGCTTACTAGCGGGAGTGGGATCCTACAATGAGCAGTTCTTC

clone_size: NA
v_call: TRBV4-2
j_call: TRBJ2-7
d_call: TRBD1
cdr3_aa: CASSQGAAGGAYEQYF
cdr3_nt: TGTGCCAGCAGCCAAGGGGCGGCAGGGGGTGCCTACGAGCAGTACTTC

clone_size: few
v_call: TRBV6-1
j_call: TRBJ1-3
d_call: NA
cdr3_aa: CASSLEAGNTIYF
cdr3_nt: TGTGCCAGCAGCCTCGAGGCGGGAAACACCATATATTTT

clone_size: few
v_call: TRBV28
j_call: TRBJ2-2
d_call: NA
cdr3_aa: CASTSTGNTGELFF
cdr3_nt: TGTGCCAGCACCTCGACAGGGAACACCGGGGAGCTGTTTTTT

clone_size: NA
v_call: TRBV5-1
j_call: TRBJ1-1
d_call: NA
cdr3_aa: CASSYGPGEEAFF
cdr3_nt: TGCGCCAGCAGTTACGGACCGGGGGAGGAAGCTTTCTTT

clone_size: NA
v_call: TRBV7-9
j_call: TRBJ2-7
d_call: TRBD1
cdr3_aa: CASSDPGQGAQGYEQYF
cdr3_nt: TGTGCCAGCAGCGATCCGGGACAGGGGGCGCAGGGCTACGAGCAGTACTTC

clone_size: NA
v_call: TRBV10-3
j_call: TRBJ1-1
d_call: NA
cdr3_aa: CAISEPSAKPGTEAFF
cdr3_nt: TGTGCCATCAGTGAGCCCTCCGCCAAGCCTGGCACTGAAGCTTTCTTT

clone_size: NA
v_call: TRBV5-1
j_call: TRBJ2-7
d_call: NA
cdr3_aa: CASSLVAGQTYEQYF
cdr3_nt: TGCGCCAGCAGCTTGGTCGCAGGCCAGACCTACGAGCAGTACTTC

clone_size: few
v_call: TRBV27
j_call: TRBJ1-5
d_call: TRBD1
cdr3_aa: CASSLARGNQPQHF
cdr3_nt: TGTGCCAGCAGTTTGGCCAGGGGGAATCAGCCCCAGCATTTT

clone_size: NA
v_call: TRBV2
j_call: TRBJ2-5
d_call: NA
cdr3_aa: CASSEGQYQETQYF
cdr3_nt: TGTGCCAGCAGTGAAGGACAGTACCAAGAGACCCAGTACTTC

clone_size: NA
v_call: TRBV10-3
j_call: TRBJ1-1
d_call: NA
cdr3_aa: CAIRVARRETEAFF
cdr3_nt: TGTGCCATCAGAGTGGCCAGGCGGGAGACTGAAGCTTTCTTT

clone_size: NA
v_call: TRBV30
j_call: TRBJ1-1
d_call: NA
cdr3_aa: CAWSGVGDTEAFF
cdr3_nt: TGTGCCTGGAGTGGGGTCGGGGACACTGAAGCTTTCTTT

clone_size: NA
v_call: TRBV15
j_call: TRBJ2-7
d_call: TRBD1
cdr3_aa: CATSRDDRARNSYEQYF
cdr3_nt: TGTGCCACCAGCAGAGATGACAGGGCCCGAAACTCCTACGAGCAGTACTTC

clone_size: NA
v_call: TRBV2
j_call: TRBJ2-2
d_call: TRBD2
cdr3_aa: CASRAGGRGTGELFF
cdr3_nt: TGTGCCAGCAGAGCGGGAGGGCGGGGCACCGGGGAGCTGTTTTTT

clone_size: NA
v_call: TRBV29-1
j_call: TRBJ1-2
d_call: NA
cdr3_aa: CSVSTGLNYGYTF
cdr3_nt: TGCAGCGTGTCGACAGGCTTAAACTATGGCTACACCTTC